This entry concerns a single T cell receptor beta chain. This sample stems from a study of T cells in Graves' hyperthyroidism and ophthalmopathy. Study information: At the time of initial diagnosis and before any treatment, peripheral blood was collected.

V was trimmed by 4 bases and J by 1 base, leaving 12 bases between them. Germline CDR1 and CDR2: SGHRS and YFSETQ. This CDR3 has 15 amino acids. Amplified regions were TCR beta CDR3 sequences from RNA transcripts. The HTBI primer set drove a first-round RT-PCR of the TCR CDR3. Each CDR3 protein is one row after TCRdb ran MiXCR on the multiplex PCR reads. The sample lists 350,000 or so distinct CDR3 sequences, approximately 18% occurring once. V usage is TRBV5-1 and J usage is TRBJ2-1; D is perhaps TRBD1 (6 bases). This sequence originates from a woman aged 30 to 39 with Graves' hyperthyroidism that later progressed to Graves' ophthalmopathy. What was sequenced was blood. CDR3 in amino acids: CASSAAGVSYNEQFF. The DNA of the CDR3 is TGCGCCAGCAGCGCCGCAGGGGTTTCCTACAATGAGCAGTTCTTC. The full variable domain, its missing parts supplied by reference TRBV5-1 and TRBJ2-1, is KAGVTQTPRYLIKTRGQQVTLSCSPISGHRSVSWYQQTPGQGLQFLFEYFSETQRNKGNFPGRFSGRQFSNSRSEMNVSTLELGDSALYLCASSAAGVSYNEQFFGPGTRLTVL.